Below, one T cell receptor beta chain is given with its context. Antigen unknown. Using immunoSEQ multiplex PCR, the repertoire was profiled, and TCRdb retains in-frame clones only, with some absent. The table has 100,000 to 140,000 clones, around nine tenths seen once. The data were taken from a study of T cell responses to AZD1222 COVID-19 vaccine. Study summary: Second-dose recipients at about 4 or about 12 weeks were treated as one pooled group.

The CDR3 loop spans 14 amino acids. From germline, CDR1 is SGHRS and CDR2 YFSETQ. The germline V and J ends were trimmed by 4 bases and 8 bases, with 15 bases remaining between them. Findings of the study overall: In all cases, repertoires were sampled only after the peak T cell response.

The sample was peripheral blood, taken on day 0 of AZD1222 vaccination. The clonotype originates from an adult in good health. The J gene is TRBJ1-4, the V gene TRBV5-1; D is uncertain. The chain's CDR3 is CASSTDSPVEKLFF. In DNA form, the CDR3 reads TGCGCCAGCAGCACCGACTCCCCGGTAGAAAAACTGTTTTTT. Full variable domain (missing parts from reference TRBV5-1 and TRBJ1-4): KAGVTQTPRYLIKTRGQQVTLSCSPISGHRSVSWYQQTPGQGLQFLFEYFSETQRNKGNFPGRFSGRQFSNSRSEMNVSTLELGDSALYLCASSTDSPVEKLFFGSGTQLSVL.